This T cell receptor beta chain came from a study of beta chain features in type 1 diabetes listed by TCRdb under 2018. For context, the study as a whole: Patients and healthy donors did not differ in mean age, gender distribution, total cell number or subset yield. A total of under 140,000,000 sorted cells were examined across all samples, and the number of cells per subset was strongly correlated with RNA yield. In the study, recently diagnosed type 1 diabetes patients and matched healthy donors were compared on the TCRB repertoires of their sorted circulating CD4+ T cell subsets. Regulatory and stem cell-like memory subsets were obtained from only 8 patients and roughly 8 healthy donors, while naive and central memory subsets were obtained from all 30 or so donors.

The entire isolated RNA was reverse transcribed using the High Capacity cDNA Reverse Transcription Kit, and thus expressed TCRB transcripts were sequenced. Deep immunoSEQ sequencing was performed on naive, central memory and regulatory T cell samples, with an average of about 3.57 million total reads per sample. Sorted cells were lysed in RLT buffer and RNA was extracted with DNase-treated RNeasy Micro or Mini kits, depending on cell number. Each cell subset was processed separately to prevent cross-contamination, with patient and healthy donor samples processed together. The immunoSEQ multiplex PCR was used to amplify TCRB sequences from cDNA, generating 87-bp fragments that spanned the CDR3 region. Sequencing of the amplicons was performed on the Illumina HiSeq platform. The authors' analysis ran thus. PCR bias was computationally corrected using synthetic template baselines, reads within Hamming distance 2 were collapsed, and singletons that could not be merged were discarded. Reads were aligned to IMGT to assign V, D and J genes, CDR3 length, and insertions or deletions at six rearrangement sites. Within each subset, clonotype counts were normalized to sorted cell number, after which true diversity and Gini coefficients were computed with the tcR R package. Repertoire sharing was quantified using the overlap coefficient calculated on TCRB nucleotide sequences. Out-of-frame TCRB sequences from naive cells were analyzed to stand in for the pre-selection repertoire. The immuneACCESS repertoire file appears here via TCRdb, limited to in-frame rearrangements. These files lack a portion of the clones; in checked studies, under half of the deficit traces to unresolved V genes, and the cause of the others is not known. The V and J calls and clone size are taken from that table; D and trimming were inferred from the DNA. Here the sample has hundreds of thousands of clones; about 32% occur a single time. The biggest ten clones account for roughly 0.066% of the sample.

The CDR3 measures 11 amino acids from cysteine to phenylalanine. Only the CDR3 DNA is retained, 33 bases long and in frame from the first base. As encoded in the germline V gene, CDR1 is SQVTM while CDR2 is ANQGSEA. The V and J ends are trimmed by 4 bases and 6 bases, leaving 9 bases between them. Findings and caveats that apply to the study as a whole: Because small numbers of individuals were included in the HLA sub-analyses, any influence of HLA type on TCRB rearrangement was left unresolved. The naive, central memory and regulatory TCRB repertoires appeared to resemble one another more closely among patients than among healthy donors. Patients with type 1 diabetes made fewer insertions and deleted more nucleotides at VDJ recombination sites, implying thymic rearrangement abnormalities. In all four CD4+ subsets, TCRB CDR3 length was moderately but significantly shorter in type 1 diabetes patients. Because cDNA was sequenced instead of genomic DNA, activated cells with high expression could be over-represented, although the groups did not differ in activation or CD3 levels. Shorter templates might have been favored by PCR, but patient and control samples were amplified and corrected together, so both groups would have been affected equally by any skew.

Each donor gave one peripheral blood draw, averaging about 120 mL, which was collected into heparinised tubes. Using a panel that included CD45RO, CCR7, CD25, CD127, CD95 and CD27, naive, central memory, regulatory and stem cell-like memory CD4+ T cells were sorted on a BD FACSAria II. A purity above 98% was achieved for all sorted populations. PBMCs were separated immediately by Lymphoprep density gradient centrifugation and were stained directly, without being cultured. Samples were stained and sorted in pairs, with one healthy donor and one patient per experiment, so that batch effects were minimized. With regard to this clone: Its binding antigen is unknown. The record has no base qualities; no much larger clone is one base away. Other DNA sequences in this sample translate to the same CDR3.

This chain is built from TRBV29-1 and TRBJ1-2, with the D gene not clear enough to name. This TCR derives from a man aged 18 to 29 in good health. Sample: naive CD4+ T cells from blood. Interpreted using the paper, the cell subset or site label stands for: true naive CD4+ T cells. The CDR3 protein sequence reads: CSVGPGDGYTF. Here is the DNA: TGCAGCGTTGGGCCTGGAGATGGCTACACCTTC.